The clone carrying this TCR beta chain occurred a few times. The data belong to a study of blood T cell repertoires in COVID-19. The wider study: Italy, Spain and the United States were the sources of the convalescent and acute COVID-19 samples.

The data were produced by immunoSEQ multiplex PCR, yet TCRdb's version contains in-frame clones alone and is incomplete. This table has over 250,000 clones, approximately 86% appearing once. The CDR3 extends over 14 amino acids. Trimming shortened V by 5 bases and J by 4 bases, and 14 bases separated the two germline ends. Germline CDR1 MNHEY, CDR2 SMNVEV (reference sequence). J is TRBJ1-1 and V is TRBV27; D is perhaps TRBD1 (5 bases). The specimen sequenced was peripheral blood. The receptor was derived from a woman aged 25 to 39 with acute or convalescent COVID-19. CDR3 in DNA: TGTGCCAGCAGTCAAGGGGCCCTGGCCACTGAAGCTTTCTTT. Translation: CASSQGALATEAFF.